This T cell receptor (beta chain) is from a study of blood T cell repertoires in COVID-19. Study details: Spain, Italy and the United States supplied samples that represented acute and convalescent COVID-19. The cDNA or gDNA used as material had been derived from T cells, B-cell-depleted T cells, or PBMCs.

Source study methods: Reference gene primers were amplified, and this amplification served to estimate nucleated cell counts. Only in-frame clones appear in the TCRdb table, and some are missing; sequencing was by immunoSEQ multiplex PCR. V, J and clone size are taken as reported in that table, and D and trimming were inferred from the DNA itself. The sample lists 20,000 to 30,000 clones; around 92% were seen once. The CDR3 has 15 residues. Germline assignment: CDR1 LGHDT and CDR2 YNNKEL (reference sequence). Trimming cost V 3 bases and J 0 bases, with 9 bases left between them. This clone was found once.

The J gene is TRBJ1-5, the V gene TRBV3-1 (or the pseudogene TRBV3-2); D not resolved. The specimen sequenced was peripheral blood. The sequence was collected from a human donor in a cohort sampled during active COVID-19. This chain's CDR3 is CASSHVSLSNQPQHF. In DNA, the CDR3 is TGTGCCAGCAGCCATGTTAGTCTTAGCAATCAGCCCCAGCATTTT.